A selection of T cell receptor beta chains follows, all from one sample in a study of somatic mutations in cytotoxic T cells in rheumatoid arthritis. The protocol was immunoSEQ multiplex PCR, while the TCRdb copy is restricted to in-frame clones and leaves out a portion. The sample consists of tens of thousands of clones, 84% of them appearing once. Sequencing was done on a sample of CD8+ T cells sorted from blood. Receptors were obtained from a man aged 35-49 years in good health. The conserved cysteine and the conserved F or W are not part of the CDR3 here.

TRBV6-5	TRBJ2-5	ASSDPPGGQETQY
TRBV18	TRBJ2-5	ASSPGSGHQETQY
TRBV4-1	TRBJ2-3	ASSLSGRSTDTQY
TRBV9	TRBJ2-2	ASSVGTGIHGELF
TRBV6-4	TRBJ2-3	ASSSGAAGGVDTQY
TRBV7-9	TRBJ2-1	ASSLGEEREGFNEQF
TRBV6-5	TRBJ1-2	ASSWGGGYGYT
TRBV6-5	TRBJ2-7	ASRASGRPADEQY
TRBV7-9	TRBJ2-7	ASSQQTYEQY
TRBV9	TRBJ2-1	ASSVDGTPRTYNEQF
TRBV5-1	TRBJ1-1	ASTQGTEAF
TRBV28	TRBJ1-5	ATSTGEFQPQH
TRBV9	TRBJ1-5	ASSDGTTGNQPQH
TRBV7-9	TRBJ2-2	ASSPFTTGELF
TRBV27	TRBJ1-5	ASRDGDNQPQH
TRBV29-1	TRBJ1-1	SVDRGRKNTEAF
TRBV4-1	TRBJ2-5	ASSQDYKGQGNAETQY
TRBV19	TRBJ2-7	ASSMAAVYEQY
TRBV15	TRBJ2-7	ATSRDPPSGRAYEQY
TRBV10-3	TRBJ2-7	AISSDGWDYEQY
TRBV27	TRBJ1-1	ASWDRVRKEAF
TRBV10-3	TRBJ2-7	AISGTVNSYEQY
TRBV13	TRBJ2-2	ASSLDSVVTGELF
TRBV13	TRBJ1-2	ASSPLGGGEGYT
TRBV5-6	TRBJ1-4	ASSLAGGNGATNEKLF
TRBV6-5	TRBJ2-7	ASSYSRDRGYEQY
TRBV5-1	TRBJ2-7	ASSLAGSGLAIQWAYEQY
TRBV6-6	TRBJ2-1	ASGSGSYNEQF
TRBV7-9	TRBJ1-1	ASSLVGDTEAF
TRBV7-9	TRBJ1-5	ASSLAGGLDQPQH
TRBV29-1	TRBJ2-7	SVWSPGVNEQY
TRBV15	TRBJ2-3	ATSRSGQAGYSTDTQY
TRBV7-8	TRBJ2-7	ASSLEAFAEQY
TRBV7-6	TRBJ2-7	ASSLGLDSDYYEQY
TRBV11-1	TRBJ2-7	ASSPRHGSSYEQY
TRBV21-1	TRBJ2-5	ASSKRRQVLQETQY
TRBV18	TRBJ1-1	ASSPVAGAEAF
TRBV4-1	TRBJ2-1	ASMTGDSYNEQF
TRBV29-1	TRBJ2-7	SVQQGAEQY
TRBV11-2	TRBJ2-1	ASSTGQAQF
TRBV28	TRBJ2-7	ASSTAVVWGIISYEQY
TRBV6-1	TRBJ2-7	ASRDSSYEQY
TRBV5-8	TRBJ1-1	ASSPAGLNTEAF
TRBV7-9	TRBJ2-7	ASSLLGSSYEQY
TRBV27	TRBJ2-1	ASSVVYPNNEQF
TRBV11-2	TRBJ2-1	ASSHLTGGNEQF
TRBV25-1	TRBJ2-5	ASSEPGETQY
TRBV5-1	TRBJ2-7	ASSSFEQY
TRBV19	TRBJ1-5	ASSFSGYSNQPQH
TRBV5-6	TRBJ2-1	ASSDLGTSGSYNEQF
TRBV27	TRBJ2-1	ASSLSVGRTYNEQF
TRBV27	TRBJ1-2	ASSFGPNYGYT
TRBV27	TRBJ1-2	ASTSQRQGESYGYT
TRBV5-1	TRBJ2-7	ASSSQLAGVSREQY
TRBV19	TRBJ2-7	ASSSRDGYEQY
TRBV6-4	TRBJ2-2	ASTKETSGGGNTGELF
TRBV29-1	TRBJ2-1	SVEAIRDEQF